The 15 T cell receptor beta chains reported below all come from one sample, sequenced in a study of blood T cell repertoires in COVID-19. Sequenced by immunoSEQ multiplex PCR; TCRdb stores in-frame clones only, minus some. The profile shows fewer than 200,000 clones, 84% of them singletons. Sequencing was performed on PBMCs or T cells enriched from blood (not recorded which). The receptor source for this set is a man in his fifties who had recovered from COVID-19.

This chain links TRBV7-8 with TRBJ1-1; 9 nucleotides line up with TRBD1. J was trimmed by 0 bases and V by 5 bases; bases with no gene match: 4. The CDR3 is made up of 15 amino acids. From germline, CDR1 is SGHVS and CDR2 FQNEAQ. Here the CDR3 DNA reads TGTGCCAGCAGCATACAGGGGGCTGTGAACACTGAAGCTTTCTTT. Protein: CASSIQGAVNTEAFF.

The chain joins TRBV19 to TRBJ2-2; 9 nucleotides align to TRBD1. V gave up 3 bases and J gave up 8 bases; unmatched junction bases: 4. The CDR3 runs to 14 residues. CDR1 LNHDA and CDR2 SQIVND come from the germline V gene (reference sequence). This chain's CDR3 is CASSITGGAGELFF. The CDR3 nucleotides are TGTGCCAGTAGTATTACAGGGGGCGCGGGGGAGCTGTTTTTT.

The sample holds one count of this clone. The chain carries TRBV18 and TRBJ2-4; 9 nucleotides align to TRBD1. The CDR3 sequence is 16 residues long. Germline loops: CDR1 KGHSH, CDR2 LQKENI. V was pared by 5 bases and J by 1 base, with 6 bases of the junction left unmatched. The DNA of the CDR3 is TGTGCCAGCTCAAGGACAGGGGATTTCGCCAAAAACATTCAGTACTTC. It codes for CASSRTGDFAKNIQYF.

The chain couples TRBV5-4 to TRBJ2-5; TRBD1 agrees at 8 bases. V gave up 6 bases and J gave up 4 bases; unmatched junction bases: 8. The CDR3 is 14 amino acids. Germline loops: CDR1 SGHNT, CDR2 YYREEE (reference sequence). The CDR3 protein is CASTTGGTIETQYF. The CDR3 DNA reads TGTGCCAGCACCACAGGGGGGACCATAGAGACCCAGTACTTC.

The V gene is TRBV30, the J gene TRBJ1-5, with D maybe TRBD1 (5 bases). This CDR3 contains 13 residues. Trimming shortened V by 0 bases and J by 7 bases, and 10 bases separated the two germline ends. The V gene's germline CDR1 is GTSNPN and CDR2 SVGIG (reference sequence). Here the CDR3 DNA reads TGTGCCTGGAGTGTAAAGGGGCGGCAGCCCCAGCATTTT. Its translation: CAWSVKGRQPQHF.

The J gene is TRBJ2-1, the V gene TRBV10-2; 8 bases align to TRBD2. V was clipped by 2 bases and J by 0 bases; unmatched bases: 3. The germline CDR1 and CDR2 sequences are WSHSY and SAAADI. This CDR3 spans 16 amino acids. CDR3 sequence reads: CASSEGAGASYNEQFF. CDR3 coding DNA: TGCGCCAGCAGTGAGGGAGCGGGGGCCTCCTACAATGAGCAGTTCTTC.

This rearrangement joins TRBV3-1 (or the pseudogene TRBV3-2) to TRBJ1-5, with a possible D match to TRBD1 (6 bases). CDR3 size: 14 residues. Germline lookup yields CDR1 LGHDT and CDR2 YNNKEL (reference sequence). The V end was cut by 4 bases, the J end by 1 base, with 8 bases between. The CDR3 loop reads CASSPRGSNQPQHF. As DNA, the CDR3 is TGTGCCAGCAGCCCCAGGGGAAGCAATCAGCCCCAGCATTTT.

A few counts support this clone. V usage is TRBV10-2 and J usage is TRBJ1-6; D unresolved. The length of the CDR3 is 13 residues. Trimming took off 7 bases at V and 8 bases at J, with 12 bases between the two ends. Per germline, CDR1 WSHSY and CDR2 SAAADI. The CDR3 bases are TGCGCCAGCACTTACACCGACTATTCACCCCTCCACTTT. Protein product: CASTYTDYSPLHF.

The gene calls are TRBV12-3 or TRBV12-4 and TRBJ2-5; D is ambiguous. V lost 2 bases to trimming and J lost 2 bases, with 6 bases between them. The CDR3 extends over 13 amino acids. DNA for the CDR3: TGTGCCAGCAGTTTACGGTTACAAGAGACCCAGTACTTC. Translating it yields CASSLRLQETQYF.

This chain uses TRBV5-4 with TRBJ2-3, with a weak D call TRBD1 (6 bases). Germline V CDR1 and CDR2: SGHNT, YYREEE (reference sequence). Trimming removed 3 bases from V and 6 bases from J, with 17 bases in between. CDR3 size: 15 residues. CDR3 sequence (DNA): TGTGCCAGCAGCTCCCGGGGTGGGGGCAGGGATACGCAGTATTTT. As protein: CASSSRGGGRDTQYF.

This clone was seen just once. The V call is TRBV10-3, the J call TRBJ1-1; the D is unclear. Per the germline V gene, CDR1 is ENHRY and CDR2 is SYGVKD. CDR3 size: 11 residues. Trimming removed 5 bases from V and 5 bases from J, with 6 bases in between. The CDR3 protein is CAISHSTEAFF. The DNA for the CDR3 is TGTGCCATCAGTCACTCTACTGAAGCTTTCTTT.

This clone was seen only a few times. The chain employs TRBV3-1 (or the pseudogene TRBV3-2) and TRBJ1-2, with 7 bases aligning to TRBD1. The CDR3 covers 15 residues. Germline V lookup: CDR1 LGHDT, CDR2 YNNKEL (reference sequence). The V gene end was trimmed by 3 bases and the J gene end by 4 bases; junction bases not matched to a gene: 8. CDR3 sequence (DNA): TGTGCCAGCAGCCAGGATGACAGGGCCGCCTATGGCTACACCTTC. Translated, it gives CASSQDDRAAYGYTF.

The chain employs TRBV10-3 and TRBJ1-2, with D hard to call. The CDR3 runs to 11 residues. Germline assignment: CDR1 ENHRY and CDR2 SYGVKD. Trimming removed 3 bases at V and 10 bases at J, with 9 bases between. CDR3: CAISETEFYTF. CDR3 nucleotides: TGTGCCATCAGTGAAACAGAATTCTACACCTTC.

V usage is TRBV15 and J usage is TRBJ2-2; 7 bases agree with TRBD1. The germline V gene has CDR1 LNHNV and CDR2 YYDKDF (reference sequence). This CDR3 spans 14 amino acids. V was pared by 7 bases and J by 4 bases, with 6 bases of the junction left unmatched. This CDR3 is CATNDRAGTGELFF. The CDR3 nucleotides are TGTGCCACCAACGACAGGGCGGGCACCGGGGAGCTGTTTTTT.

This clone was observed a handful of times. The rearrangement joins TRBV10-3 to TRBJ1-5; D call uncertain. Trimming took off 3 bases at V and 0 bases at J, with 12 bases between the two ends. The CDR3 runs 16 residues. Germline-derived CDR1 and CDR2 are ENHRY and SYGVKD. The CDR3: CAISDRYLNSNQPQHF. The CDR3 DNA reads as TGTGCCATCAGTGACAGATACCTCAATAGCAATCAGCCCCAGCATTTT.